This TCR beta chain was found in a study of T-cell reconstitution after alpha-beta-depleted transplantation in children. From germline, CDR1 is MNHNS and CDR2 SASEGT. V gave up 4 bases and J gave up 5 bases, with 14 bases separating them. This CDR3 is 14 amino acids long. The TCRbeta library incorporated unique molecular identifiers. MiXCR, run by TCRdb on the PCR reads, gives a single entry per CDR3 protein. The table records over 150,000 distinct CDR3 sequences, roughly 6.8% of them present only once. This clonotype has a count of ten or more. The sequence was collected from a human donor who donated a stem cell graft to a child with Wiskott-Aldrich syndrome. The sequencing here drew on PBMCs from the stem cell graft donor, taken from the stem cell graft. V is TRBV6-1 and J is TRBJ2-5; perhaps TRBD2 as D (6 bases). CDR3 residues: CASSGGLVQETQYF. CDR3 DNA sequence: TGTGCCAGCAGTGGGGGACTCGTCCAGGAGACCCAGTACTTC.